These 31 T cell receptor beta chains share one sample of origin, sequenced in a study of persistence of HIV-infected CD4 T cells. The libraries were made with immunoSEQ version 4 in survey mode. The assay was immunoSEQ multiplex PCR, and TCRdb's table has in-frame clones only and misses some. This sample has 40,000 or so clones, with roughly 90% found just once. Nonspecific anti-CD3/anti-CD28 bead stimulation represents the broad CD4+ T cell repertoire. Sorting of responding CD4+ T cells relied on upregulated CD40 ligand together with CD69. Their cognate antigens are unknown. Source: CD4+ T cells sorted from PBMCs after roughly 18-hour stimulation, taken from a patient who received antiretroviral therapy. The origin of the receptors is an adult man with HIV who was CMV-seropositive.

The genes are TRBV6-5 and TRBJ2-7; TRBD1 aligns across 7 bases. The CDR3 loop spans 12 amino acids. V lost 10 bases to trimming and J lost 5 bases; unmatched junction nucleotides: 8. The germline V gene encodes CDR1 MNHEY and CDR2 SVGAGI. The CDR3 coding sequence is TGTGCCACAAGACAGGGTAGGGACGAGCAGTACTTC. Amino acid sequence: CATRQGRDEQYF.

This clone has just one count. The CDR3 DNA reads TGCGCCAGCAGCCCTGGGGGGCTCCCAAGCGATCAGCCCCAGCATTTT. The encoded protein is CASSPGGLPSDQPQHF. The V gene is TRBV4-1, the J gene TRBJ1-5, with TRBD1 as a possible D gene (6 bases). Looked up from germline, CDR1 is MGHRA and CDR2 is YSYEKL. This CDR3 spans 16 amino acids. V dropped 4 bases and J dropped 5 bases, with 18 bases sitting between them.

The chain uses TRBV7-2 and TRBJ1-2, with D unresolved. The germline V gene encodes CDR1 SGHTA and CDR2 FQGNSA. CDR3 length equals 12 residues. V dropped 5 bases and J dropped 8 bases, with 12 bases sitting between them. This chain's CDR3 is CASSPGLQGYTF. CDR3 bases: TGTGCCAGCAGCCCGGGCCTCCAAGGCTACACCTTC.

J is TRBJ2-7 and V is TRBV7-2, with TRBD2 matching 10 bases. The CDR3 covers 14 residues. The junction had 1 base not matched to a gene; V was cut back by 1 base and J by 4 bases. The germline gives CDR1 SGHTA, CDR2 FQGNSA. The CDR3: CASSLVAGGYEQYF. The CDR3, as DNA: TGTGCCAGCAGCTTAGTAGCGGGGGGTTACGAGCAGTACTTC. The variable domain in full, completed from reference TRBV7-2 and TRBJ2-7, reads GAGVSQSPSNKVTEKGKDVELRCDPISGHTALYWYRQSLGQGLEFLIYFQGNSAPDKSGLPSDRFSAERTGGSVSTLTIQRTQQEDSAVYLCASSLVAGGYEQYFGPGTRLTVT.

The rearrangement uses TRBV19 and TRBJ2-6; weak D call: TRBD2 (6 bases). V lost 8 bases, J lost 4 bases, and 15 bases lay in between. The CDR3 sequence is 15 residues long. Germline values: CDR1 LNHDA, CDR2 SQIVND (reference sequence). CDR3: CASSTGVAGANVLTF. The CDR3, as DNA: TGTGCCAGTTCAACGGGGGTGGCCGGGGCCAACGTCCTGACTTTC.

This clone came up once. This chain uses TRBV5-1 with TRBJ1-6, with D perhaps TRBD1 (5 bases). Germline V gives CDR1 SGHRS, CDR2 YFSETQ. Trimming cost V 3 bases and J 8 bases, with 18 bases left between them. The CDR3 has 16 amino acids. The CDR3 coding sequence is TGCGCCAGCAGCTCGGGGGTGGGAGGGAATCATTCACCCCTCCACTTT. Translated: CASSSGVGGNHSPLHF.

This clone has only one observation. This chain connects TRBV6-6 to TRBJ1-3, with TRBD1 as a possible D gene (5 bases). The length of the CDR3 is 16 residues. Per the germline V gene, CDR1 is MNHNY and CDR2 is SVGAGI (reference sequence). V lost 5 bases to trimming and J lost 0 bases, with 14 bases between them. CDR3 loop: CASSPHRGYSGNTIYF. The CDR3 DNA is TGTGCCAGCAGTCCCCACCGGGGCTACTCTGGAAACACCATATATTTT.

The V call is TRBV25-1, the J call TRBJ2-1; possible D gene TRBD1, 6 bases. Germline CDR1 MGHDK, CDR2 SYGVNS. Trimming cost V 6 bases and J 4 bases, with 10 bases left between them. CDR3 length: 13 residues. Here the CDR3 DNA reads TGTGCCAGCAGAGAGACAGGTTACAATGAGCAGTTCTTC. It specifies CASRETGYNEQFF. The full variable domain, completed using reference TRBV25-1 and TRBJ2-1, is EADIYQTPRYLVIGTGKKITLECSQTMGHDKMYWYQQDPGMELHLIHYSYGVNSTEKGDLSSESTVSRIRTEHFPLTLESARPSHTSQYLCASRETGYNEQFFGPGTRLTVL.

V usage is TRBV5-8 and J usage is TRBJ2-7; no definite D call. Trimming shortened V by 0 bases and J by 2 bases, and 6 bases separated the two germline ends. This CDR3 has 13 amino acids. Germline loops: CDR1 SGHTS, CDR2 YDEGEE. Here the CDR3 reads CASSLDRPYEQYF. The DNA of the CDR3 is TGTGCCAGCAGCTTGGACAGACCCTACGAGCAGTACTTC.

The chain uses TRBV6-5 and TRBJ1-5; a possible D gene is TRBD1 (6 bases). Germline V gene sequence: CDR1 MNHEY, CDR2 SVGAGI. The CDR3 has 13 residues. The V gene lost 8 bases and the J gene lost 4 bases, with 12 bases spanning the gap. The CDR3 here is CASATTGNQPQHF. Here the CDR3 DNA reads TGTGCCAGCGCCACTACAGGGAATCAGCCCCAGCATTTT.

This clone has a single count. The rearrangement links TRBV12-3 or TRBV12-4 to TRBJ2-1; D not certain. The length of the CDR3 is 11 residues. Trimming shortened V by 3 bases and J by 9 bases, and 6 bases separated the two germline ends. DNA for the CDR3: TGTGCCAGCAGTTTGGACGGTGAGCAGTTCTTC. It encodes CASSLDGEQFF.

The chain employs TRBV4-2 and TRBJ1-1; weak D call: TRBD1 (6 bases). V gave up 4 bases and J gave up 0 bases, with 12 bases separating them. Germline V gene lookup returns CDR1 LGHNA and CDR2 YNFKEQ. There are 15 residues in the CDR3. The CDR3 spells CASSPQGHMNTEAFF. DNA of the CDR3: TGTGCCAGCAGCCCCCAGGGACACATGAACACTGAAGCTTTCTTT.

The chain has TRBV19 and TRBJ2-1, with 8 bases matching TRBD1. The V gene end was trimmed by 3 bases and the J gene end by 10 bases; junction bases not matched to a gene: 11. CDR3 size: 15 residues. Germline lookup yields CDR1 LNHDA and CDR2 SQIVND (reference sequence). In nucleotides, the CDR3 is TGTGCCAGTAGTATGAGACAGGGGTCCCAGGGGGAGCAGTTCTTC. Protein sequence: CASSMRQGSQGEQFF.

The chain couples TRBV5-6 to TRBJ2-7; 8 positions match TRBD1. Trimming took 6 bases from V and 6 from J; bases not matched to a gene: 11. Germline V gene lookup returns CDR1 SGHDT and CDR2 YYEEEE. The length of the CDR3 is 14 residues. The CDR3 loop is CASILDRVPGEQYF. CDR3 nucleotides: TGTGCCAGCATCCTGGACAGGGTCCCTGGCGAGCAGTACTTC. The complete variable domain, with remaining parts taken from reference TRBV5-6 and TRBJ2-7, reads DAGVTQSPTHLIKTRGQQVTLRCSPKSGHDTVSWYQQALGQGPQFIFQYYEEEERQRGNFPDRFSGHQFPNYSSELNVNALLLGDSALYLCASILDRVPGEQYFGPGTRLTVT.

The chain recombines TRBV5-5 with TRBJ1-6, with 8 bases that match TRBD1. From germline, CDR1 is SGHKS and CDR2 YYEKEE (reference sequence). The CDR3 extends over 17 amino acids. V dropped 5 bases and J dropped 7; count of bases not matched to a gene: 14. The CDR3, as DNA: TGTGCCAGCAGACGGGCAGGGGGCTTGTTTGGAAATTCACCCCTCCACTTT. It yields the protein CASRRAGGLFGNSPLHF.

V and J are TRBV4-1 and TRBJ1-1; D might be TRBD1 (5 bases). The CDR3 has 17 amino acids. Germline V gene data show CDR1 as MGHRA and CDR2 as YSYEKL. The V gene lost 4 bases and the J gene lost 3 bases, with 21 bases spanning the gap. CDR3 in DNA: TGCGCCAGCAGCCCCGGGACTTACCGGCGAGTGGACACTGAAGCTTTCTTT. It codes for CASSPGTYRRVDTEAFF.

The rearrangement joins TRBV7-2 to TRBJ2-3; D is undetermined. CDR3 length equals 15 residues. Deletions cut 0 bases from V and 3 bases from J, with 10 bases between. Germline V gene lookup returns CDR1 SGHTA and CDR2 FQGNSA. The CDR3 nucleotides are TGTGCCAGCAGCTTAGCAGGTTATGGAACAGATACGCAGTATTTT. This translates into CASSLAGYGTDTQYF.

V is TRBV19 and J is TRBJ1-6; maybe TRBD1 (6 bases). V was pared by 6 bases and J by 7 bases, with 10 bases between. This CDR3 comprises 13 residues. Germline V gene lookup returns CDR1 LNHDA and CDR2 SQIVND (reference sequence). The DNA for the CDR3 is TGTGCCAGTAGAGACAGGAGAAATTCACCCCTCCACTTT. Translated: CASRDRRNSPLHF.

The chain employs TRBV28 and TRBJ1-5; maybe TRBD1 (6 bases). CDR3 size: 14 residues. The V and J ends lost 6 bases and 0 bases respectively, with 9 bases between them. Germline CDR1 is MDHEN and CDR2 is SYDVKM. CDR3 residues: CASRTGDSNQPQHF. As DNA, the CDR3 is TGTGCCAGCAGGACAGGAGATAGCAATCAGCCCCAGCATTTT.

V is TRBV5-1 and J is TRBJ2-5, with TRBD1 matching 7 bases. The germline V gene encodes CDR1 SGHRS and CDR2 YFSETQ. J was trimmed by 0 bases and V by 1 base; bases with no gene match: 3. The CDR3 is 15 amino acids. CDR3 loop: CASSLTGAHQETQYF. Here the CDR3 DNA reads TGCGCCAGCAGCTTGACAGGGGCGCACCAAGAGACCCAGTACTTC.

The chain is built from TRBV5-5 and TRBJ1-1; D possibly corresponds to TRBD1 (5 bases). The germline V and J ends were trimmed by 5 bases and 3 bases, with 11 bases remaining between them. Germline V gene sequence: CDR1 SGHKS, CDR2 YYEKEE (reference sequence). This CDR3 has 13 residues. This chain's CDR3 is CASSQQVYTEAFF. Here the CDR3 DNA reads TGTGCCAGCAGTCAACAGGTTTACACTGAAGCTTTCTTT.

This clone was seen only once. The V gene is TRBV2, the J gene TRBJ1-5, with D tentatively TRBD1 (6 bases). There are 16 residues in the CDR3. Germline V gene lookup returns CDR1 SNHLY and CDR2 FYNNEI. V lost 8 bases and J 3 bases, leaving 20 bases between the germline ends. CDR3 sequence: CASVPSGVLPNQPQHF. CDR3 nucleotides: TGTGCCAGCGTCCCGTCAGGGGTCCTCCCCAATCAGCCCCAGCATTTT. The full variable domain, with the rest looked up from reference TRBV2 and TRBJ1-5, is EPEVTQTPSHQVTQMGQEVILRCVPISNHLYFYWYRQILGQKVEFLVSFYNNEISEKSEIFDDQFSVERPDGSNFTLKIRSTKLEDSAMYFCASVPSGVLPNQPQHFGDGTRLSIL.

CDR3 DNA sequence: TGTGCCAGCAGCCCCGTTAGAGTTAACACTGAAGCTTTCTTT. This encodes CASSPVRVNTEAFF. The rearrangement links TRBV3-1 (or the pseudogene TRBV3-2) to TRBJ1-1; D is unclear. The CDR3 spans 14 residues. CDR1 and CDR2 from the germline V gene are LGHDT and YNNKEL (reference sequence). V was cut by 4 bases and J by 2 bases, with 11 bases left in between.

The chain joins TRBV12-3 or TRBV12-4 to TRBJ1-5; D gene ambiguous. The CDR3 runs 13 residues. V was clipped by 5 bases and J by 0 bases, with 5 bases between them. CDR3 sequence: CASSGYSNQPQHF. The CDR3 DNA is TGTGCCAGCAGTGGCTATAGCAATCAGCCCCAGCATTTT.

This chain joins TRBV3-1 (or the pseudogene TRBV3-2) and TRBJ2-1; D is unclear. The CDR3 is 15 amino acids. Deletions cut 4 bases from V and 2 bases from J, with 12 bases between. The germline V gene encodes CDR1 LGHDT and CDR2 YNNKEL (reference sequence). The CDR3 DNA sequence: TGTGCCAGCAGCCCCAAGGGCGGTACCTACAATGAGCAGTTCTTC. It yields the protein CASSPKGGTYNEQFF.

The CDR3 sequence is CSASRARNSPLHF. The CDR3 DNA reads TGCAGTGCTAGTCGGGCGCGGAATTCACCCCTCCACTTT. The chain links TRBV20-1 to TRBJ1-6; D is unclear. Germline CDR1 and CDR2: DFQATT and SNEGSKA (reference sequence). The germline V and J ends were trimmed by 3 bases and 7 bases, with 10 bases remaining between them. This CDR3 is 13 amino acids long.

This clone was picked up a small number of times. The chain couples TRBV28 to TRBJ1-1; a weak D match, TRBD1 (5 bases). The CDR3 sequence is 13 residues long. V lost 6 bases, J lost 1 base, and 9 bases lay in between. Germline-derived CDR1 and CDR2 are MDHEN and SYDVKM. The CDR3 nucleotides read TGTGCCAGCAGGTCGGGGGGGAACACTGAAGCTTTCTTT. This encodes CASRSGGNTEAFF.

The chain carries TRBV27 and TRBJ1-5; D might be TRBD1 (5 bases). The V gene lost 6 bases and the J gene lost 6 bases, with 18 bases spanning the gap. Germline lookup yields CDR1 MNHEY and CDR2 SMNVEV (reference sequence). The CDR3 sequence is 15 residues long. CDR3 in amino acids: CASSLDGVGVQPQHF. The CDR3 nucleotides read TGTGCCAGCAGCCTAGATGGGGTAGGGGTTCAGCCCCAGCATTTT.

The chain links TRBV6-1 to TRBJ2-1, with D maybe TRBD1 (6 bases). Germline-derived CDR1 and CDR2 are MNHNS and SASEGT. The length of the CDR3 is 17 residues. The V gene lost 2 bases and the J gene lost 0 bases, with 14 bases spanning the gap. In DNA, the CDR3 is TGTGCCAGCAGTGAAAAGCCAGGGGTAAGCTCCTACAATGAGCAGTTCTTC. This gives the protein CASSEKPGVSSYNEQFF.

The chain carries TRBV19 and TRBJ1-1; weak D call: TRBD1 (6 bases). This CDR3 is 14 amino acids long. CDR1 and CDR2 from the germline V gene are LNHDA and SQIVND (reference sequence). Trimming cost V 9 bases and J 1 base, with 15 bases left between them. The CDR3 region has the DNA TGTGCCAGCAGCACAGGGTCGGCGAACACTGAAGCTTTCTTT. Amino acids: CASSTGSANTEAFF. Together with reference TRBV19 and TRBJ1-1, the CDR3 gives the full variable domain: DGGITQSPKYLFRKEGQNVTLSCEQNLNHDAMYWYRQDPGQGLRLIYYSQIVNDFQKGDIAEGYSVSREKKESFPLTVTSAQKNPTAFYLCASSTGSANTEAFFGQGTRLTVV.

This clone was observed once. The gene calls are TRBV9 and TRBJ2-2, with a tentative D call TRBD1 (6 bases). Per the germline V gene, CDR1 is SGDLS and CDR2 is YYNGEE. There are 15 residues in the CDR3. The V end lost 2 bases, the J end lost 2 bases, and 10 bases lay between the germline ends. The CDR3 DNA sequence: TGTGCCAGCAGCGTGGGGACACATAACACCGGGGAGCTGTTTTTT. Encoded protein: CASSVGTHNTGELFF.